The entry below gives a single T cell receptor beta chain sequence along with its context. The antigen is unknown. RNA transcripts gave rise to amplified TCR beta CDR3 regions. Primed by the HTBI set, a first-round RT-PCR was run on the TCR CDR3. Each CDR3 protein is one row after TCRdb ran MiXCR on the multiplex PCR reads. The table shows 650,000 to 800,000 distinct CDR3 sequences, with nearly 45% occurring only once. This sample was taken from a study of T cells in Graves' hyperthyroidism and ophthalmopathy. This CDR3 spans 12 amino acids. The J segment lost 10 bases and the V segment lost 7 bases, leaving 8 bases of the junction unmatched. Germline V CDR1 and CDR2: SQVTM, ANQGSEA. Study-wide results and caveats: Peripheral blood also featured most of the thyroid clonotypes expanded above 0.001. Ophthalmopathy was predicted by the model a median of roughly 6.6 months ahead of onset. From stable hyperthyroidism, ophthalmopathy was separated by a 13 V-J model.

The source material was peripheral blood or thyroid tissue (not recorded which). The receptor comes from an adult man with Graves' disease, either hyperthyroidism or ophthalmopathy (not recorded which). V is TRBV29-1 and J is TRBJ1-2; 11 bases are shared with TRBD1. CDR3 loop: CSAYGQGADYTF. As DNA, the CDR3 is TGCAGCGCCTACGGACAGGGGGCTGACTACACCTTC.